These 3 T cell receptor beta chains share one sample of origin, sequenced in a study of shared clonotypes between healthy human individuals. Sequencing used immunoSEQ multiplex PCR; TCRdb keeps in-frame clones, though not all of them. The repertoire holds roughly 890,000 clones, roughly 92% seen once, with under 30% in the top ten. In the naive CD8 group, cells lacked CD45RO and were positively selected for CCR7, so terminally differentiated effector memory CD45RA+ cells were left out. Sample: naive CD8+ T cells sorted from blood. The origin of the receptors is a man aged 25 to 40 in good health.

The chain recombines TRBV7-6 with TRBJ2-5, with 10 bases that match TRBD2. After removal of 2 bases from V and 5 bases from J, the junction contained 11 bases not matched to a gene. The CDR3 totals 17 residues. From germline, CDR1 is SGHVS and CDR2 FNYEAQ. The CDR3 DNA is TGTGCCAGCAGCTTAACCGTGGACCTAGCGGGAGTTGAGACCCAGTACTTC. This gives the protein CASSLTVDLAGVETQYF.

This clone was picked up one time. This chain uses TRBV11-2 with TRBJ2-7; a possible D gene is TRBD1 (6 bases). V was clipped by 5 bases and J by 3 bases, with 14 bases between them. The CDR3 has 14 residues. CDR1 SGHAT and CDR2 FQNNGV come from the germline V gene. CDR3 DNA: TGTGCCAGCAGCACGCAACAGGGTTTCTACGAGCAGTACTTC. Encoded protein: CASSTQQGFYEQYF.

The chain recombines TRBV5-6 with TRBJ2-7, with D perhaps matching TRBD1 (5 bases). The V and J ends lost 0 bases and 4 bases respectively, with 20 bases between them. Germline CDR1 and CDR2: SGHDT and YYEEEE. The CDR3 runs to 17 residues. CDR3 amino acids: CASSLVSSDTYSYEQYF. The CDR3 nucleotides read TGTGCCAGCAGCTTGGTCTCGTCGGACACATACAGTTACGAGCAGTACTTC.